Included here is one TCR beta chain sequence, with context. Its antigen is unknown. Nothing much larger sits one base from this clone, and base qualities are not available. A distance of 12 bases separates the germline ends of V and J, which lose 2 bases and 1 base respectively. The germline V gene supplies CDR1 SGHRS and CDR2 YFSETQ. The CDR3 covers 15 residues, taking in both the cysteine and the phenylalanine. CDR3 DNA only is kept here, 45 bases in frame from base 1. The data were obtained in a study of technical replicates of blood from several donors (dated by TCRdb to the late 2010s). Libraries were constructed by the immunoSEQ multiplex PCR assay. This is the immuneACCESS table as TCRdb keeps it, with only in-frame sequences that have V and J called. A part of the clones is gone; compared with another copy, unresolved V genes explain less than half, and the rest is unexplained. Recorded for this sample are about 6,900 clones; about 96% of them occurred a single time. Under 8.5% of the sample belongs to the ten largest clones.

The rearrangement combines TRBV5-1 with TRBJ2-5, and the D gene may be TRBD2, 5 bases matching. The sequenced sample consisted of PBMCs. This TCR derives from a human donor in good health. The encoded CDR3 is CASSLGWRVQETQYF. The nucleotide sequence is TGCGCCAGCAGCTTAGGGTGGCGGGTCCAAGAGACCCAGTACTTC.